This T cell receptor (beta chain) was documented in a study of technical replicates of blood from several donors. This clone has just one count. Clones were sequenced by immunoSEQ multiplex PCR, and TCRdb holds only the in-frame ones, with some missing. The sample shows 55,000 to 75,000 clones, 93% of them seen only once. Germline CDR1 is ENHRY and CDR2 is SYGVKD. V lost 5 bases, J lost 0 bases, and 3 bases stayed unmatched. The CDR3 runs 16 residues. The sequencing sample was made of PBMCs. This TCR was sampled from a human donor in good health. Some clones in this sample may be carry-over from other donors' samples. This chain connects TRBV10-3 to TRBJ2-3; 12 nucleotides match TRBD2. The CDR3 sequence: CAISTGTSGSTDTQYF. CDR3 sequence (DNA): TGTGCCATCAGTACCGGGACTAGCGGGAGCACAGATACGCAGTATTTT.